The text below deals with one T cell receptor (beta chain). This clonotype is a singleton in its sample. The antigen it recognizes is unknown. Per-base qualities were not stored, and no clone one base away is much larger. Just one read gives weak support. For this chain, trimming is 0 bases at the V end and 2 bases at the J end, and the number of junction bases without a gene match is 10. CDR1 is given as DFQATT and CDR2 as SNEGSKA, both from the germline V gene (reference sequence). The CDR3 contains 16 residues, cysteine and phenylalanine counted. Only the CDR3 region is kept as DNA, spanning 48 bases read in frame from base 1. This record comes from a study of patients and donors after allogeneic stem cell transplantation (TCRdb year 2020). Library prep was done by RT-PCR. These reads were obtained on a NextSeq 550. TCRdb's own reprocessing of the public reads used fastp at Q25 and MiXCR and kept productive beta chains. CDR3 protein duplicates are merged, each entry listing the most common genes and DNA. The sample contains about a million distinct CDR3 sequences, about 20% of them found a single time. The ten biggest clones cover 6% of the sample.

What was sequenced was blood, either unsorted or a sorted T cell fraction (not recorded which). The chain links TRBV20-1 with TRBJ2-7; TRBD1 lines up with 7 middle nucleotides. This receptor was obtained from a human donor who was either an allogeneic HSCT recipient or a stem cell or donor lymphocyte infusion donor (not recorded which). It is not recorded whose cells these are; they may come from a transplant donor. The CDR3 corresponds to CSARDRKTGRPYEQYF. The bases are TGCAGTGCTAGAGATCGAAAGACAGGGCGTCCCTACGAGCAGTACTTC.